One and the same sample provided the 16 T cell receptor beta chains below, sequenced in a study of T-cell reconstitution after alpha-beta-depleted transplantation in children. Unique molecular identifiers were incorporated into the prepared TCRbeta library. Each CDR3 protein is one row after TCRdb ran MiXCR on the PCR reads. The sample consists of nearly 550,000 distinct CDR3 sequences, around 17% of them appearing once. The sequencing used PBMCs from the stem cell graft donor, collected from the stem cell graft. The receptors come from a human donor who donated a stem cell graft to a child with acute lymphoblastic leukemia.

This chain connects TRBV24-1 to TRBJ2-1; D not certain. The ends were cut back, 0 bases at V and 3 bases at J, with 2 bases in the middle. The CDR3 covers 13 residues. CDR1 is KGHDR and CDR2 is SFDVKD in the germline V gene. CDR3 coding DNA: TGTGCCACCAGTGATTTGTACTACAATGAGCAGTTCTTC. Translating gives CATSDLYYNEQFF.

The V call is TRBV5-1, the J call TRBJ2-1; 7 bases map to TRBD1. The V segment lost 5 bases and the J segment 0 bases; nucleotides outside the gene matches: 11. This CDR3 has 17 amino acids. In germline, CDR1 is SGHRS, CDR2 YFSETQ. CDR3 nucleotide sequence: TGCGCCAGCAGGGCCAGGACAGGATGGAGCTCCTACAATGAGCAGTTCTTC. This codes for CASRARTGWSSYNEQFF.

Turning to this clonotype: Given the absence of the conserved phenylalanine or tryptophan at the CDR3 end, a read error is likely. The rearrangement joins TRBV29-1 to TRBJ2-1; D perhaps matches TRBD2 (6 bases). Germline lookup yields CDR1 SQVTM and CDR2 ANQGSEA. The V gene lost 2 bases and the J gene lost 5 bases, with 10 bases spanning the gap. This CDR3 is 13 amino acids long. CDR3 DNA: TGCAGCGTTGAACGGGAGCGGGACAATGAGCAGTTCTTG. It translates to CSVERERDNEQFL.

The CDR3 sequence is CASSSSGYGYTF. CDR3 DNA: TGCGCCAGCAGCTCGAGCGGCTATGGCTACACCTTC. V usage is TRBV5-1 and J usage is TRBJ1-2; D gene uncertain. CDR1 SGHRS and CDR2 YFSETQ come from the germline V gene. The CDR3 consists of 12 residues. The V end lost 3 bases, the J end lost 4 bases, and 7 bases lay between the germline ends.

This chain connects TRBV7-9 to TRBJ1-5; 9 bases agree with TRBD1. Germline V gene sequence: CDR1 SEHNR, CDR2 FQNEAQ (reference sequence). V lost 3 bases, J lost 3 bases, and 6 bases stayed unmatched. The CDR3 spans 16 residues. The CDR3 nucleotides are TGTGCCAGCAGCTTTAGGGGACAGGGCGTCAATCAGCCCCAGCATTTT. Residues: CASSFRGQGVNQPQHF.

This clonotype was observed at least ten times. This chain connects TRBV29-1 to TRBJ1-1; D not certain. With 6 bases removed from V and 5 bases from J, the gap between germline ends came to 7 bases. The length of the CDR3 is 10 residues. Germline V gene data show CDR1 as SQVTM and CDR2 as ANQGSEA. The CDR3 DNA sequence: TGCAGCGTCGCGGGTACTGAAGCTTTCTTT. Translated: CSVAGTEAFF.

This clonotype was counted only a few times. One end of the junction fails to match germline, which may point to a read error. The chain links TRBV27 to TRBJ1-1; D possibly corresponds to TRBD1 (6 bases). Germline CDR1 reads MNHEY; CDR2 reads SMNVEV (reference sequence). The CDR3 length is 16 residues. The CDR3: CASSLLGGRTGTEAFF. Here the CDR3 DNA reads TGTGCCAGCAGCTTATTGGGGGGGCGGACTGGCACTGAAGCTTTCTTT.

J is TRBJ1-3 and V is TRBV5-1; the D is unclear. V was pared by 1 base and J by 3 bases, with 8 bases between. CDR3 length: 14 amino acids. The germline gives CDR1 SGHRS, CDR2 YFSETQ. The CDR3 spells CASSLLGDGNTIYF. In nucleotides, the CDR3 is TGCGCCAGCAGCTTGCTCGGGGATGGAAACACCATATATTTT.

This clonotype was recorded a few times. This sequence joins TRBV18 and TRBJ2-1; D gene ambiguous. Germline values: CDR1 KGHSH, CDR2 LQKENI. The V and J ends lost 3 bases and 7 bases respectively, with 7 bases between them. The CDR3 has 12 amino acids. The CDR3 region has the DNA TGTGCCAGCTCACCTACGATGAATGAGCAGTTCTTC. Amino acid sequence: CASSPTMNEQFF.

The chain links TRBV20-1 to TRBJ2-7, with D unresolved. The germline V gene encodes CDR1 DFQATT and CDR2 SNEGSKA (reference sequence). This CDR3 is 14 amino acids long. Trimming stripped 0 bases from V and 7 bases from J, with 16 bases between. CDR3 protein: CSAREELRPLEQYF. The CDR3 DNA follows: TGCAGTGCTAGAGAGGAGCTGAGACCCCTAGAGCAGTACTTC.

The V gene is TRBV24-1, the J gene TRBJ2-7; no clear D gene. The CDR3 length is 14 residues. V dropped 12 bases and J dropped 0 bases, with 17 bases sitting between them. CDR1 and CDR2 (germline): KGHDR, SFDVKD. The chain's CDR3 is CASSSGPTSYEQYF. The CDR3 coding sequence is TGTGCCTCATCTTCGGGTCCTACCTCCTACGAGCAGTACTTC.

This clonotype was observed a handful of times. V gene TRBV20-1 combines with J gene TRBJ1-2, with TRBD1 matching 9 bases. The CDR3 has 12 residues. The germline V gene has CDR1 DFQATT and CDR2 SNEGSKA (reference sequence). V lost 4 bases to trimming and J lost 5 bases; unmatched junction nucleotides: 2. The CDR3 region is CSATDRGYGYTF. The CDR3 DNA follows: TGCAGTGCTACTGACAGGGGGTATGGCTACACCTTC.

V and J are TRBV7-3 and TRBJ2-7; the match to TRBD2 covers 10 bases. V lost 5 bases to trimming and J lost 6 bases; unmatched junction nucleotides: 7. The CDR3 runs 14 residues. In germline, CDR1 is SGHTA, CDR2 FQGTGA. The CDR3 reads CASSPSLAGGEQYF. In DNA, the CDR3 is TGTGCCAGCAGCCCCTCATTAGCGGGAGGCGAGCAGTACTTC.

This clonotype has just a few counts. V gene TRBV29-1 combines with J gene TRBJ2-5; 15 positions match TRBD2. This CDR3 contains 13 residues. The V gene's germline CDR1 is SQVTM and CDR2 ANQGSEA. V lost 5 bases to trimming and J lost 7 bases; unmatched junction nucleotides: 2. Here the CDR3 DNA reads TGCAGCGTTCGGACTAGCGGGGGGGGGACCCAGTACTTC. Translating it yields CSVRTSGGGTQYF.

This clonotype turned up a few times. J is TRBJ2-7 and V is TRBV6-2 or TRBV6-3; D is undetermined. Germline values: CDR1 MNHEY, CDR2 SVGEGT. The ends were cut back, 6 bases at V and 2 bases at J, with 14 bases in the middle. The CDR3 has 14 residues. CDR3 sequence (DNA): TGTGCCAGCAGCCCGATCGTAATAACCTACGAGCAGTACTTC. Its translation is CASSPIVITYEQYF.

This clonotype has a handful of counts. In DNA form, the CDR3 reads TGTGCCAGCAGCCTCATACCCGGGACTAGCGGAAGCTCCTACAATGAGCAGTTCTTC. Amino acid sequence: CASSLIPGTSGSSYNEQFF. The V gene is TRBV14, the J gene TRBJ2-1, with 11 bases fitting TRBD2. Per germline, CDR1 SGHDN and CDR2 FVKESK. The CDR3 is made up of 19 amino acids. V lost 4 bases, J lost 0 bases, and 11 bases stayed unmatched.